This T cell receptor (beta chain) was captured in a study of blood T cell dynamics during melanoma immunotherapy. Study observations and caveats: It remained unknown if the driving T cell clones were melanoma-specific.

Documented time point: week 3, after first cycle of checkpoint inhibitor. At 12 weeks after first infusion, RECIST 1.1 defined response for most patients. This table comes from immunoSEQ multiplex PCR, and its TCRdb copy is limited to in-frame clones, with some not included. The sample lists 15,000 to 20,000 clones; 85% to 95% were seen once. The junction had 4 bases not matched to a gene; V was cut back by 5 bases and J by 6 bases. This CDR3 contains 14 residues. Germline V gene data show CDR1 as SNHLY and CDR2 as FYNNEI. In regard to this clone: Its antigen is not known.

The specimen was effector memory CD8+ T cells from blood, collected from a patient treated with checkpoint blockade. The TCR originated in a human donor with melanoma. The rearrangement joins TRBV2 to TRBJ2-7; 13 nucleotides match TRBD2. CDR3 sequence: CASSTSGRGSEQYF. CDR3 nucleotides: TGTGCCAGCAGTACTAGCGGGAGGGGTTCCGAGCAGTACTTC.